This TCR beta chain was found in a study of cytomegalovirus exposure and HLA in healthy donors. About the study: Unique TCRs numbering about 85 million, obtained from HLA-typed donors, made up an early data release.

Looked up from germline, CDR1 is MDHEN and CDR2 is SYDVKM. The V and J ends lost 2 bases and 3 bases, in that order; junction bases with no gene match: 9. The CDR3 is 17 amino acids. Primers included in the PCR were 60 Vbeta and 13 Jbeta primers. Measured with immunoSEQ multiplex PCR; TCRdb has only the in-frame clones, and not every one. The table lists about 150,000 clones, around three quarters of them singletons. Remarks on this clone: As yet, its antigen is unknown.

Study-wide points: Most of the CMV-associated TCR beta chains (in a later analysis) appeared to be HLA-restricted. Accurate predictions that matched the HLA-A and HLA-B alleles of most subjects were reportedly made from TCR beta sequences. Most TCR sequences were uncommon, yet certain public TCRs appeared in many donors.

V gene TRBV28 combines with J gene TRBJ2-5, with 10 bases aligning to TRBD2. The receptor was derived from a middle-aged man in good health and CMV-seronegative. Material for sequencing was PBMCs. The CDR3 DNA is TGTGCCAGCAGTTTAGTACGACGGCTAGCGGGAGAAGAGACCCAGTACTTC. Amino acid sequence: CASSLVRRLAGEETQYF.